The subject of this entry is one T cell receptor (beta chain). Its target is unknown. Clones were sequenced by immunoSEQ multiplex PCR, and TCRdb holds only the in-frame ones, with some missing. This table has about 14,000 clones, roughly 85% appearing once. The germline V gene encodes CDR1 GTSNPN and CDR2 SVGIG (reference sequence). Losses at the gene ends were 2 bases for V and 6 bases for J; bases not matched to a gene: 5. The CDR3 contains 14 residues. This entry comes from a study of T cells in localized non-small cell lung cancer. Study results and caveats: Tumor samples were not multi-region, leaving intratumor heterogeneity unexcluded. Exceeding tumor, uninvolved adjacent lung had the highest T cell clonality. The study detected a median roughly 57 of the top 100 tumor clones in adjacent lung. The study linked higher blood T cell density to longer overall survival.

The receptor's source is a female donor older than 55 with stage I squamous cell lung carcinoma. This sample comprised peripheral blood, obtained before any cancer treatment. The chain is built from TRBV30 and TRBJ2-7; TRBD1 matches 12 bases. The CDR3 here is CAWSPGQGAGEQYF. In DNA form, the CDR3 reads TGTGCCTGGAGTCCGGGACAGGGGGCGGGCGAGCAGTACTTC.